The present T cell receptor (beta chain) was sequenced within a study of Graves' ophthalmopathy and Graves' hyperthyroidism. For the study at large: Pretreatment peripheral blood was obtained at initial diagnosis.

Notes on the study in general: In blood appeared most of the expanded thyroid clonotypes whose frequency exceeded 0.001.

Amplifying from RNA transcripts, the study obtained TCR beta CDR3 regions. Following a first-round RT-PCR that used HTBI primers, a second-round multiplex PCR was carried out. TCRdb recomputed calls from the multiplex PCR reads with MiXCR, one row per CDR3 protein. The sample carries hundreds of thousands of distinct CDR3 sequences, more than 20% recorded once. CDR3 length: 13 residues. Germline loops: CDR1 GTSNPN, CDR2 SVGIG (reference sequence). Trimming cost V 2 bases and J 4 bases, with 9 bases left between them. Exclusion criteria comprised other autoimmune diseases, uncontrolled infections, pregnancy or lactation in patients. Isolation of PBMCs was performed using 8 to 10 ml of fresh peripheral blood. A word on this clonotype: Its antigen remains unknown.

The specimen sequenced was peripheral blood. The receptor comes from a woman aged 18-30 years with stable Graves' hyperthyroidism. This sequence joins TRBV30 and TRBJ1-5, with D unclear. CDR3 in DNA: TGTGCCTGGAGTTTCATGGGGAATCAGCCCCAGCATTTT. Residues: CAWSFMGNQPQHF. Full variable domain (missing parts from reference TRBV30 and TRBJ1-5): SQTIHQWPATLVQPVGSPLSLECTVEGTSNPNLYWYRQAAGRGLQLLFYSVGIGQISSEVPQNLSASRPQDRQFILSSKKLLLSDSGFYLCAWSFMGNQPQHFGDGTRLSIL.